This TCR beta chain stems from a study of T cell repertoires in cytomegalovirus infection. Overall study: Indicated by public TCR beta signatures were CMV infection and matching HLA type.

This clonotype was seen many times. What it recognizes is unknown. Study-wide points: CMV carriers having the relevant HLA were flagged by cumulative public TCR beta family frequency. HLA-C-restricted, CMV-specific TCR beta clonotypes were dominant ex vivo.

V lost 1 base to trimming and J lost 5 bases; unmatched junction nucleotides: 3. The CDR3 is 16 amino acids. The germline gives CDR1 SEHNR, CDR2 FQNEAQ (reference sequence). One entry per CDR3 protein, called by TCRdb with MiXCR from the reads. The sample contains almost 550,000 distinct CDR3 sequences, more than 15% of which appear only once. Sequencing input: CD8+ T cells from PBMCs. The receptor's source is a human donor in good health (CMV status not recorded). Some clones in this sample may be carry-over from other donors' samples. V is TRBV7-9 and J is TRBJ2-2, with 11 bases fitting TRBD2. The CDR3 here is CASSLVTSGRTGELFF. CDR3 sequence (DNA): TGTGCCAGCAGCTTAGTTACTAGCGGGAGAACCGGGGAGCTGTTTTTT.